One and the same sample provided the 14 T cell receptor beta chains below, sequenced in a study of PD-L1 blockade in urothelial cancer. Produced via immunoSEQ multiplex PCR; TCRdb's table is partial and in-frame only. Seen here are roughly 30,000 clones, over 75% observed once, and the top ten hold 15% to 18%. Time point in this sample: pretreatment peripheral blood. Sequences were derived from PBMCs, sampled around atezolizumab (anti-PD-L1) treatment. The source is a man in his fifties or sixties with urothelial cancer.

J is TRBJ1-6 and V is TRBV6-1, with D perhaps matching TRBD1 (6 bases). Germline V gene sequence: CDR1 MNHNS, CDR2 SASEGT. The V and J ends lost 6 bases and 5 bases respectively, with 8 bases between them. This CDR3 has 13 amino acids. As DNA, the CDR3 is TGTGCCAGCAGAACAGGGAATAATTCACCCCTCCACTTT. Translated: CASRTGNNSPLHF.

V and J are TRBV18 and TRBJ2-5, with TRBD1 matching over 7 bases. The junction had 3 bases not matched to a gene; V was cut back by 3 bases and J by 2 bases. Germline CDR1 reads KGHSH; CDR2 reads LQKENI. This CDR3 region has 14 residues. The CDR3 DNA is TGTGCCAGCTCACCGGGGACAGCTCAAGAGACCCAGTACTTC. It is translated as CASSPGTAQETQYF.

Here the CDR3 DNA reads TGTGCCATCAGTCCTACTGACAAACAGCCCCAGCATTTT. It is translated as CAISPTDKQPQHF. The chain carries TRBV10-3 and TRBJ1-5; D remains ambiguous. The CDR3 is made up of 13 amino acids. Trimming removed 5 bases at V and 7 bases at J, with 12 bases between. Germline-derived CDR1 and CDR2 are ENHRY and SYGVKD.

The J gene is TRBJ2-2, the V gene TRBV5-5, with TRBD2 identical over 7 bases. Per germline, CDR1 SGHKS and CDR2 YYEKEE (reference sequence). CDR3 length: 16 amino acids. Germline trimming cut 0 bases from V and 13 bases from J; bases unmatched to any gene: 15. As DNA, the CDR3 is TGTGCCAGCAGCTTGGAGACTAGCTCCCTCCTGGGCGGGCTGTTTTTT. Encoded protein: CASSLETSSLLGGLFF.

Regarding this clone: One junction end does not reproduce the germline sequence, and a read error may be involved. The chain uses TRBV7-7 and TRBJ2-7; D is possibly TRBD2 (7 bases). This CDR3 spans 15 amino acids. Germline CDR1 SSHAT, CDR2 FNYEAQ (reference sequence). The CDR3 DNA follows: TGTGCTAGCAGCTTAGGGCGGGGGCGAATAGACGAGCAGTACTTC. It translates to CASSLGRGRIDEQYF.

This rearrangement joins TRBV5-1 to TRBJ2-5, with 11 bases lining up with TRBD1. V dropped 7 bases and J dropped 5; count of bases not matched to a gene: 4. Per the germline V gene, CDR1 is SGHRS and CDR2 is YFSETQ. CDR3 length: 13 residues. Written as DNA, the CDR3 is TGCGCCAGCCACCGGGACAGGGGGGAGACCCAGTACTTC. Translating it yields CASHRDRGETQYF.

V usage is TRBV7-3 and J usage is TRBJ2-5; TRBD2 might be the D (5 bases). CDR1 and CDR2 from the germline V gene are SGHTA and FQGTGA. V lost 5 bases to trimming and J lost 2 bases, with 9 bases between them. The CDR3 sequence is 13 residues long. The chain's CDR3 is CASSRTQQETQYF. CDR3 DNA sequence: TGTGCCAGCAGCCGGACTCAACAAGAGACCCAGTACTTC.

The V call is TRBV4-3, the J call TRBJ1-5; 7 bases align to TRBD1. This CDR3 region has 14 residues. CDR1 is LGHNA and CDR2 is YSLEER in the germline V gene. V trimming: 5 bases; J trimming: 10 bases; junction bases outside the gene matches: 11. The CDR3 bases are TGCGCCAGCAGCGCCGACAGGGCCTTTGGCCCCCAGCATTTT. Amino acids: CASSADRAFGPQHF.

DNA of the CDR3: TGTGCCAGCTCCCAACTAGCGGGAGGAAATGAGCAGTTCTTC. Its protein product is CASSQLAGGNEQFF. This sequence joins TRBV18 and TRBJ2-1; TRBD2 agrees at 12 bases. V shed 6 bases and J 7 bases; nucleotides not matched to a gene: 4. The CDR3 is made up of 14 amino acids. The germline CDR1 and CDR2 sequences are KGHSH and LQKENI.

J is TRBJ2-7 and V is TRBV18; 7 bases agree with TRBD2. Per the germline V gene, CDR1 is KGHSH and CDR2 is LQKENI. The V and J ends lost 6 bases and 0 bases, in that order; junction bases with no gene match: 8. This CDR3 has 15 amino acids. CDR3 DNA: TGTGCCAGCTCCCCTAGCGGTCTGAGCTCCTACGAGCAGTACTTC. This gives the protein CASSPSGLSSYEQYF.

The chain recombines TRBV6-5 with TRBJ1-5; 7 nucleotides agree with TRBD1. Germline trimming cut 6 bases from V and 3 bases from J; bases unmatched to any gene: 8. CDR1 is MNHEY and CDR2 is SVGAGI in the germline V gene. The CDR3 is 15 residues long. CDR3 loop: CASRPTGANNQPQHF. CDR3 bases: TGTGCCAGCAGACCCACAGGGGCGAACAATCAGCCCCAGCATTTT.

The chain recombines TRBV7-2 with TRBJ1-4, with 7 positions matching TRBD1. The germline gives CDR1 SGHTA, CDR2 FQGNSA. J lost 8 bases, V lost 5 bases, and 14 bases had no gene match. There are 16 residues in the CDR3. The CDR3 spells CASSLTDRVLREKLFF. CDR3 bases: TGTGCCAGCAGCCTAACCGACAGGGTGTTAAGAGAAAAACTGTTTTTT.

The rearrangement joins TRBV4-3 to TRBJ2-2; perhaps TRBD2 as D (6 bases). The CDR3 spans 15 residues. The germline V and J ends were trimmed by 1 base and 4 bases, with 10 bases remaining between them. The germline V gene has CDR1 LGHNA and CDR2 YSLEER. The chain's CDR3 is CASSQASGSTGELFF. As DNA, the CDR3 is TGCGCCAGCAGCCAAGCTTCCGGGAGCACCGGGGAGCTGTTTTTT.

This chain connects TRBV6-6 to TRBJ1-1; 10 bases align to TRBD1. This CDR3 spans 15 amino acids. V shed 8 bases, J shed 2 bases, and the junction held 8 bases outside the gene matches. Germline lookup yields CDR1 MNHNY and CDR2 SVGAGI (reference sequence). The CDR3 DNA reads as TGTGCCAGCTCTGGGCGGGACAGGGGTAACACTGAAGCTTTCTTT. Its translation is CASSGRDRGNTEAFF.